These 21 T cell receptor beta chains originate from one sample sequenced in a study of blood T cell repertoires in COVID-19. TCRdb's table, derived via immunoSEQ multiplex PCR, lists solely in-frame clones and lacks some. In the table there are over 65,000 clones, 82% of which are singletons. The material sequenced was peripheral blood. Receptors originate from a man older than 75 with active COVID-19.

At least ten counts were recorded for this clone. J is TRBJ1-1 and V is TRBV9; D may be TRBD1 (5 bases). The V gene lost 4 bases and the J gene lost 3 bases, with 16 bases spanning the gap. Germline-derived CDR1 and CDR2 are SGDLS and YYNGEE. This CDR3 spans 15 amino acids. CDR3: CASSTQGSADTEAFF. In DNA form, the CDR3 reads TGTGCCAGCAGCACGCAGGGTAGTGCGGACACTGAAGCTTTCTTT. Drawing the rest from reference TRBV9 and TRBJ1-1, the complete variable domain is DSGVTQTPKHLITATGQRVTLRCSPRSGDLSVYWYQQSLDQGLQFLIQYYNGEERAKGNILERFSAQQFPDLHSELNLSSLELGDSALYFCASSTQGSADTEAFFGQGTRLTVV.

This clone was observed a handful of times. This chain links TRBV7-2 with TRBJ2-7; 8 bases fit TRBD2. V lost 6 bases to trimming and J lost 0 bases; unmatched junction nucleotides: 7. Per germline, CDR1 SGHTA and CDR2 FQGNSA. This CDR3 spans 15 amino acids. The CDR3 protein is CASRTHAGGSYEQYF. The CDR3 DNA sequence: TGTGCCAGCAGAACCCATGCGGGGGGCTCCTACGAGCAGTACTTC.

The chain has TRBV6-5 and TRBJ2-7; 7 bases are shared with TRBD2. The CDR3 runs 13 residues. After removal of 2 bases from V and 6 bases from J, the junction contained 4 bases not matched to a gene. The germline V gene encodes CDR1 MNHEY and CDR2 SVGAGI. The CDR3: CASSYAGGGEQYF. The DNA of the CDR3 is TGTGCCAGCAGTTACGCTGGGGGGGGCGAGCAGTACTTC.

The rearrangement uses TRBV6-5 and TRBJ2-1; 7 bases align to TRBD1. Trimming removed 0 bases from V and 4 bases from J; junction bases left unmatched: 6. CDR1 and CDR2 from the germline V gene are MNHEY and SVGAGI. The CDR3 is made up of 16 amino acids. The CDR3 DNA sequence: TGTGCCAGCAGTTACTCGACAGGGTGGGTTTACAATGAGCAGTTCTTC. This encodes CASSYSTGWVYNEQFF.

The chain is built from TRBV15 and TRBJ2-5; D unclear. The V and J ends lost 0 bases and 7 bases respectively, with 12 bases between them. Germline V gene lookup returns CDR1 LNHNV and CDR2 YYDKDF (reference sequence). The CDR3 sequence is 14 residues long. Here the CDR3 reads CATSREAGAGTQYF. The CDR3 coding sequence is TGTGCCACCAGCAGAGAGGCAGGTGCAGGGACCCAGTACTTC.

This chain joins TRBV4-1 and TRBJ2-5; possible D gene TRBD1, 5 bases. V lost 0 bases to trimming and J lost 0 bases, with 14 bases between them. Germline CDR1 and CDR2: MGHRA and YSYEKL. The CDR3 sequence is 17 residues long. CDR3 sequence reads: CASSQDKTETYQETQYF. The CDR3 DNA reads TGCGCCAGCAGCCAAGACAAGACAGAGACGTACCAAGAGACCCAGTACTTC.

By sample fraction, this clone is medium-sized. The chain couples TRBV6-2 or TRBV6-3 to TRBJ1-5; D is uncertain. There are 14 residues in the CDR3. Trimming took off 6 bases at V and 3 bases at J, with 12 bases between the two ends. CDR1 MNHEY and CDR2 SVGEGT come from the germline V gene. DNA of the CDR3: TGTGCCAGCAGCCGGAGGGCGGACAATCAGCCCCAGCATTTT. It encodes CASSRRADNQPQHF.

The rearrangement joins TRBV7-2 to TRBJ2-6; 7 positions match TRBD1. CDR1 SGHTA and CDR2 FQGNSA come from the germline V gene. J gave up 0 bases and V 8 bases, and 13 bases lay outside the gene matches. The CDR3 has 18 residues. CDR3 DNA: TGTGCCAGCTATAGACAAGGGGGACAGTACTCTGGGGCCAACGTCCTGACTTTC. It specifies CASYRQGGQYSGANVLTF. The variable domain in full, completed from reference TRBV7-2 and TRBJ2-6, reads GAGVSQSPSNKVTEKGKDVELRCDPISGHTALYWYRQSLGQGLEFLIYFQGNSAPDKSGLPSDRFSAERTGGSVSTLTIQRTQQEDSAVYLCASYRQGGQYSGANVLTFGAGSRLTVL.

This clone was observed at least ten times. This sequence joins TRBV25-1 and TRBJ1-3; a weak D match, TRBD1 (5 bases). Trimming pared 4 bases from V and 4 bases from J, leaving 5 bases between. Germline V gene sequence: CDR1 MGHDK, CDR2 SYGVNS. The CDR3 length is 12 residues. CDR3 in amino acids: CASSGQGNTIYF. CDR3 coding DNA: TGTGCCAGCAGTGGACAGGGAAACACCATATATTTT. Full variable domain (missing parts from reference TRBV25-1 and TRBJ1-3): EADIYQTPRYLVIGTGKKITLECSQTMGHDKMYWYQQDPGMELHLIHYSYGVNSTEKGDLSSESTVSRIRTEHFPLTLESARPSHTSQYLCASSGQGNTIYFGEGSWLTVV.

V gene TRBV7-3 combines with J gene TRBJ2-3, with D hard to call. CDR1 is SGHTA, CDR2 FQGTGA, per germline. V was trimmed by 5 bases and J by 1 base, leaving 7 bases between them. This CDR3 has 13 residues. In DNA form, the CDR3 reads TGTGCCAGCAGCCCCCGAGGCACAGATACGCAGTATTTT. This gives the protein CASSPRGTDTQYF.

The gene calls are TRBV10-3 and TRBJ1-2; D unresolved. The germline V and J ends were trimmed by 3 bases and 5 bases, with 10 bases remaining between them. Germline lookup yields CDR1 ENHRY and CDR2 SYGVKD. The CDR3 runs 13 residues. The DNA for the CDR3 is TGTGCCATCAGTGATTATCAGTTATATGGCTACACCTTC. Amino acids: CAISDYQLYGYTF.

The chain recombines TRBV5-1 with TRBJ2-3, with 9 bases identical to TRBD1. J gave up 5 bases and V 6 bases, and 7 bases lay outside the gene matches. The CDR3 runs to 14 residues. Germline assignment: CDR1 SGHRS and CDR2 YFSETQ. The CDR3 DNA sequence: TGCGCCAGCACCGGGACAGGGACTTTAGATACGCAGTATTTT. Encoded protein: CASTGTGTLDTQYF. The full variable domain, rest sourced from reference TRBV5-1 and TRBJ2-3, is KAGVTQTPRYLIKTRGQQVTLSCSPISGHRSVSWYQQTPGQGLQFLFEYFSETQRNKGNFPGRFSGRQFSNSRSEMNVSTLELGDSALYLCASTGTGTLDTQYFGPGTRLTVL.

J is TRBJ2-7 and V is TRBV4-1; D possibly corresponds to TRBD2 (6 bases). V was pared by 1 base and J by 3 bases, with 25 bases between. This CDR3 contains 19 residues. Per germline, CDR1 MGHRA and CDR2 YSYEKL. As DNA, the CDR3 is TGCGCCAGCAGCCAAGGCGTCGTTAGCGGAAAAAGGAGAGGCTACGAGCAGTACTTC. This encodes CASSQGVVSGKRRGYEQYF.

The V and J genes are TRBV5-8 and TRBJ2-2; TRBD1 aligns across 9 bases. Germline loops: CDR1 SGHTS, CDR2 YDEGEE. The CDR3 consists of 14 residues. With 8 bases clipped from V and 3 bases from J, the junction kept 5 bases outside the gene matches. CDR3 nucleotide sequence: TGTGCCAGACAGGGGGCGCAGGACACCGGGGAGCTGTTTTTT. Its protein is CARQGAQDTGELFF.

This sequence joins TRBV27 and TRBJ2-1; 7 bases are a match to TRBD2. V lost 7 bases, J lost 0 bases, and 6 bases stayed unmatched. Germline V lookup: CDR1 MNHEY, CDR2 SMNVEV (reference sequence). CDR3 length: 15 residues. The CDR3 bases are TGTGCCAGCAAACTAGCGCCGAGCTCCTACAATGAGCAGTTCTTC. The encoded protein is CASKLAPSSYNEQFF.

The chain uses TRBV3-1 (or the pseudogene TRBV3-2) and TRBJ2-3, with D possibly TRBD2 on 5 matching bases. V lost 4 bases and J 5 bases, leaving 19 bases between the germline ends. Germline CDR1 reads LGHDT; CDR2 reads YNNKEL (reference sequence). The CDR3 has 16 residues. The DNA for the CDR3 is TGTGCCAGCAGCCCTTCGTGGGCGGGTATGGGAGATACGCAGTATTTT. Protein: CASSPSWAGMGDTQYF.

The chain combines TRBV7-6 with TRBJ2-1; 11 positions match TRBD2. CDR1 is SGHVS, CDR2 FNYEAQ, per germline. With V trimmed by 3 bases and J by 6 bases, 4 bases remained unmatched. This CDR3 has 15 residues. CDR3 in amino acids: CASSFLSGGANEQFF. The CDR3, as DNA: TGTGCCAGCAGCTTCCTTAGCGGGGGGGCCAATGAGCAGTTCTTC.

The CDR3 loop reads CAWSHTGTSGRAEFF. The CDR3 coding sequence is TGTGCCTGGAGTCATACCGGGACTAGCGGGAGGGCGGAGTTCTTC. The gene calls are TRBV30 and TRBJ2-1; 16 bases are a match to TRBD2. Trimming cost V 2 bases and J 14 bases; bases outside gene matches: 9. This CDR3 comprises 15 residues. Germline values: CDR1 GTSNPN, CDR2 SVGIG (reference sequence).

This clone turned up a few times. CDR3 sequence: CASSENGTARGSNQPQHF. The CDR3 region has the DNA TGTGCCAGCAGCGAAAACGGGACAGCTAGGGGAAGCAATCAGCCCCAGCATTTT. The V call is TRBV12-1, the J call TRBJ1-5; the table calls TRBD1, which could not be checked here. TRBV12-1 is described as a pseudogene. The CDR3 spans 18 residues.

This chain links TRBV6-5 with TRBJ1-3; D is possibly TRBD1 (5 bases). The CDR3 has 15 amino acids. Trimming removed 4 bases from V and 4 bases from J, with 14 bases in between. Germline V gives CDR1 MNHEY, CDR2 SVGAGI. The CDR3 nucleotides read TGTGCCAGCAGTTCCCGGGGCGGGGTAGGAAACACCATATATTTT. Translation: CASSSRGGVGNTIYF.

The rearrangement uses TRBV27 and TRBJ2-2; TRBD1 matches 9 bases. Germline V lookup: CDR1 MNHEY, CDR2 SMNVEV (reference sequence). The V segment lost 9 bases and the J segment 4 bases; nucleotides outside the gene matches: 9. The CDR3 has 15 residues. CDR3 nucleotide sequence: TGTGCCAGTTCGGGACAGGGAATACCCACCGGGGAGCTGTTTTTT. Its translation: CASSGQGIPTGELFF.